This T cell receptor beta chain was retrieved from a study of T cell repertoires in cytomegalovirus infection. Study-level information: Signatures in public TCR beta sequences pointed to both CMV infection and matching HLA type.

Overall study findings and caveats: Clonotype analysis showed dominance of the ex vivo response by HLA-C-restricted CMV-specific TCR beta clonotypes. The cumulative frequency of public TCR beta families distinguished individuals who carried CMV together with the relevant HLA.

Points on this clonotype: Its antigen remains unidentified.

TCRdb processed the reads anew with MiXCR; each CDR3 protein has one entry. The profile shows hundreds of thousands of distinct CDR3 sequences, 35% of them singletons. V was shortened by 0 bases and J by 11 bases, with 11 bases between the two germline ends. The CDR3 length is 13 residues. Germline V gene lookup returns CDR1 LGHNA and CDR2 YNFKEQ. This TCR was recovered from a human donor in good health (CMV status not recorded). Some clones in this sample may be carry-over from other donors' samples. The chain combines TRBV4-2 with TRBJ1-5; unclear D gene. The sample consisted of PBMCs. The CDR3 DNA sequence: TGTGCCAGCAGCCAAGAATTAGGTTCGGCCCAGCATTTT. Its translation is CASSQELGSAQHF.